The source of this T cell receptor (beta chain) is a study of OX40 agonist ivuxolimab in advanced cancers. The assay was immunoSEQ multiplex PCR, and TCRdb's table has in-frame clones only and misses some. The sample holds under 90,000 clones; 83% are singletons and the top ten take approximately 1.5%. Germline values: CDR1 SGHRS, CDR2 YFSETQ. J gave up 5 bases and V 4 bases, and 11 bases lay outside the gene matches. The CDR3 totals 16 residues. The chain has TRBV5-1 and TRBJ2-3; TRBD2 aligns across 9 bases. The sample in question was CD4+ or CD8+ T cells sorted from blood, obtained in a trial of the OX40 agonist ivuxolimab. The source is an adult with an advanced solid tumor such as melanoma, head and neck, liver or kidney cancer. This chain's CDR3 is CASSPRRGGSEDTQYF. CDR3 nucleotides: TGCGCCAGCAGCCCCCGGCGGGGGGGGTCAGAAGATACGCAGTATTTT.